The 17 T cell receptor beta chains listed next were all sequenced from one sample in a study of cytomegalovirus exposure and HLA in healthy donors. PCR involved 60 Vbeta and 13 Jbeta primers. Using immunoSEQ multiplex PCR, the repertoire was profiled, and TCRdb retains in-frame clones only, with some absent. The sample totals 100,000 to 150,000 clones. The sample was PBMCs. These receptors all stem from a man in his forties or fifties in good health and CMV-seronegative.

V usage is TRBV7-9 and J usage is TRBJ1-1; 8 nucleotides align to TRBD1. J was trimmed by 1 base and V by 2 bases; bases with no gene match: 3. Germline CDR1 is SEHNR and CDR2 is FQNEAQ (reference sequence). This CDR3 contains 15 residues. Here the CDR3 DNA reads TGTGCCAGCAGCTTACAGGGACAGGAGAACACTGAAGCTTTCTTT. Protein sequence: CASSLQGQENTEAFF.

The CDR3 sequence: CASSLGLDTEAFF. CDR3 coding DNA: TGTGCCAGCAGCCTGGGGCTGGACACTGAAGCTTTCTTT. The chain employs TRBV13 and TRBJ1-1, with TRBD1 as a possible D gene (5 bases). The CDR3 is made up of 13 amino acids. Germline loops: CDR1 PRHDT, CDR2 FYEKMQ (reference sequence). The ends were cut back, 5 bases at V and 3 bases at J, with 10 bases in the middle. Complete variable domain (other parts from reference TRBV13 and TRBJ1-1): AAGVIQSPRHLIKEKRETATLKCYPIPRHDTVYWYQQGPGQDPQFLISFYEKMQSDKGSIPDRFSAQQFSDYHSELNMSSLELGDSALYFCASSLGLDTEAFFGQGTRLTVV.

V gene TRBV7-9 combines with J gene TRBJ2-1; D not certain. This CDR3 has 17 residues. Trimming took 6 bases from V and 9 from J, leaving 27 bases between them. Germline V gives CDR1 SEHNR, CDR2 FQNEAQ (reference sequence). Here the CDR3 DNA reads TGTGCCAGCAGTTTTTGGTTTGGCGGAGCAAGAGGCATTGAGCAGTTCTTC. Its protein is CASSFWFGGARGIEQFF.

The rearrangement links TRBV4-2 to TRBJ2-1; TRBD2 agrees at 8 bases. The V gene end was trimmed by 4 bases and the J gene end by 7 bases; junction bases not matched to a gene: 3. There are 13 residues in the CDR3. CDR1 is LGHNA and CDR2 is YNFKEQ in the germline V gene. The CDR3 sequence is CASSPGRENEQFF. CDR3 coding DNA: TGTGCCAGCAGCCCCGGGAGGGAAAATGAGCAGTTCTTC.

The DNA for the CDR3 is TGTGCCAGCAGTGACCGGGGACAGGGCTTGGGATATGGCTACACCTTC. Protein sequence: CASSDRGQGLGYGYTF. This chain connects TRBV6-1 to TRBJ1-2; the match to TRBD1 covers 9 bases. The germline CDR1 and CDR2 sequences are MNHNS and SASEGT. After removal of 3 bases from V and 5 bases from J, the junction contained 10 bases not matched to a gene. This CDR3 has 16 amino acids.

In DNA form, the CDR3 reads TGTGCCAGCAGCTTTGACTTTCTCAAGGAGCAGTACTTC. Protein: CASSFDFLKEQYF. The chain carries TRBV7-2 and TRBJ2-5; D is unclear. Germline V gene sequence: CDR1 SGHTA, CDR2 FQGNSA. Trimming stripped 3 bases from V and 11 bases from J, with 16 bases between. The CDR3 extends over 13 amino acids.

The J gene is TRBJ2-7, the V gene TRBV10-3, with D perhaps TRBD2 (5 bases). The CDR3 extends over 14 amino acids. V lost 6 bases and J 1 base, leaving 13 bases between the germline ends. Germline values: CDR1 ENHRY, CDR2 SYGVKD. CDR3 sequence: CAIRGSGGSYEQYF. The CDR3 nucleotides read TGTGCCATCAGGGGTTCAGGAGGTTCCTACGAGCAGTACTTC.

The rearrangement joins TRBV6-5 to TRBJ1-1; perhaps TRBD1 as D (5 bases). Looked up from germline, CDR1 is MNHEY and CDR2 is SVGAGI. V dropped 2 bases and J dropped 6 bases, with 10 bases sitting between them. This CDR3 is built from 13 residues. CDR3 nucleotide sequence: TGTGCCAGCAGTTACGGAAGACAGTCTGAAGCTTTCTTT. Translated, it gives CASSYGRQSEAFF.

The chain's CDR3 is CASSRPGTGSDEQYF. Written as DNA, the CDR3 is TGTGCCAGCAGTAGACCCGGGACAGGGAGCGACGAGCAGTACTTC. The rearrangement joins TRBV6-6 to TRBJ2-7, with 9 bases fitting TRBD1. The CDR3 is 15 amino acids. Per the germline V gene, CDR1 is MNHNY and CDR2 is SVGAGI (reference sequence). The trim removed 5 bases at V and 5 bases at J, leaving 10 bases unmatched.

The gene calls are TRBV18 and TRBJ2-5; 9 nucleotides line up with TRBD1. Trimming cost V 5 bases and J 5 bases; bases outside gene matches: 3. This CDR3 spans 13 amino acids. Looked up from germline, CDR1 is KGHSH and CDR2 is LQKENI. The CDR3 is CASSGQGSETQYF. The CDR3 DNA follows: TGTGCCAGCTCAGGACAGGGGTCGGAGACCCAGTACTTC.

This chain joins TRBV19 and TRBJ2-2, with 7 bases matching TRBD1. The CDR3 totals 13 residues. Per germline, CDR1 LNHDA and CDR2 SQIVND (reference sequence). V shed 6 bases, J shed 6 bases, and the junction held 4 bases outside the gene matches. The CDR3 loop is CASSYRGSGELFF. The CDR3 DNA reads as TGTGCCAGTAGCTACAGGGGCTCCGGGGAGCTGTTTTTT. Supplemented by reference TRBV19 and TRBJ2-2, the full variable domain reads DGGITQSPKYLFRKEGQNVTLSCEQNLNHDAMYWYRQDPGQGLRLIYYSQIVNDFQKGDIAEGYSVSREKKESFPLTVTSAQKNPTAFYLCASSYRGSGELFFGEGSRLTVL.

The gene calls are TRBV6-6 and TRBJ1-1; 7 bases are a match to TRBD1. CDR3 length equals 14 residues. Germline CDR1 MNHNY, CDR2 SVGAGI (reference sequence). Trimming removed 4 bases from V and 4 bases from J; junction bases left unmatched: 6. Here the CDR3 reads CASSSGQTVTEAFF. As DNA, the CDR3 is TGTGCCAGCAGTTCGGGACAGACGGTCACTGAAGCTTTCTTT.

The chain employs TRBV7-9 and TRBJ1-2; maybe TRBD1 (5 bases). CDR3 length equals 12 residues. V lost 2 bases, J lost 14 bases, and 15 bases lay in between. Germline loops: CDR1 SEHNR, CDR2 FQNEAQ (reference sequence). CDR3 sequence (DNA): TGTGCCAGCAGCTTAAGGGACTCAGTTTTTACCTTC. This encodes CASSLRDSVFTF.

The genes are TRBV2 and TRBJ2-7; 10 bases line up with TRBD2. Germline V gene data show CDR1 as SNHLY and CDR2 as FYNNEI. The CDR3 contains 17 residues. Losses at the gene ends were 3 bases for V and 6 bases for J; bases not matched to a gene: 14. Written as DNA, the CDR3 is TGTGCCAGCAGTGACGACTTATCAGCGGGAGGGCCGTCCGAGCAGTACTTC. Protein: CASSDDLSAGGPSEQYF.

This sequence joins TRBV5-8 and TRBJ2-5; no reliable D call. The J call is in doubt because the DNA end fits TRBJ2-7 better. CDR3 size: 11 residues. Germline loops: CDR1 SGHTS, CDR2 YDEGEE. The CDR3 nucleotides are TGTGCCAGCAGCTTGGGTGCCGAGCAGTACTTC. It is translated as CASSLGAEQYF.

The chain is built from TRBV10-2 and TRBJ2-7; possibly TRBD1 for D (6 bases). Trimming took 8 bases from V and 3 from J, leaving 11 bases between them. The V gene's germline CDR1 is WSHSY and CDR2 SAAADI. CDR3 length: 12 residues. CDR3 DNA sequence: TGCGCCAGCGCCAACAGGGTCTACGAGCAGTACTTC. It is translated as CASANRVYEQYF.

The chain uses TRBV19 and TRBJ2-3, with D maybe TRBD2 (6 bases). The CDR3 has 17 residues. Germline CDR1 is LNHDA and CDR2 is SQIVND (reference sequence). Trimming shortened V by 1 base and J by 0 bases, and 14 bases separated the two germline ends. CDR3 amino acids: CASSIGWLASSTDTQYF. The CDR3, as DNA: TGTGCCAGTAGTATAGGGTGGCTAGCGTCTAGCACAGATACGCAGTATTTT.